This TCR beta chain was sequenced during a study of blood T cell repertoires in COVID-19. Study context: The samples span acute and convalescent COVID-19 from the United States, Italy and Spain. Sources were T cells, B-cell-depleted T cells, or PBMCs; the material itself was cDNA or gDNA.

Trimming removed 6 bases from V and 1 base from J; junction bases left unmatched: 14. The CDR3 contains 17 residues. CDR1 LNHDA and CDR2 SQIVND come from the germline V gene (reference sequence). Authors' methods: Reference gene primer amplification gave estimated nucleated cell counts. Sequenced by immunoSEQ multiplex PCR; TCRdb stores in-frame clones only, minus some. V and J calls and clone size follow that table, whereas D and trimming were derived from the DNA. The table records approximately 140,000 clones, approximately 88% of them present only once. The sequencing sample was made of peripheral blood. The V gene is TRBV19, the J gene TRBJ1-1; 7 positions agree with TRBD1. The origin of this receptor is a man aged 55 to 70 with acute or convalescent COVID-19. This CDR3 reads CASRTISRQGGNTEAFF. CDR3 bases: TGTGCCAGTAGGACGATATCCCGACAGGGTGGGAACACTGAAGCTTTCTTT.